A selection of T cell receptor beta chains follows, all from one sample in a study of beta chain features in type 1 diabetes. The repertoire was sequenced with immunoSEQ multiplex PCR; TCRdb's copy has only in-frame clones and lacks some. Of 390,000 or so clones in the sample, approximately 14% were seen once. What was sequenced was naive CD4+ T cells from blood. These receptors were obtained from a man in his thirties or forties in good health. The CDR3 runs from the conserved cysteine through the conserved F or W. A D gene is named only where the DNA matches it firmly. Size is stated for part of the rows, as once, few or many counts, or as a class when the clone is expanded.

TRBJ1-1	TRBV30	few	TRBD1	TGTGCCTGCTTCCCGGGACAGATAATGAACACTGAAGCTTTCTTT	CACFPGQIMNTEAFF
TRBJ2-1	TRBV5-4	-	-	TGTGCCAGCAGTGGCCCGCGAAGGGTCAATGAGCAGTTCTTC	CASSGPRRVNEQFF
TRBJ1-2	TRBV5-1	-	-	TGCGCCAGCAGCTTGGATGGCAGGGTCGTTTTGAAAGGTGGCTACACCTTC	CASSLDGRVVLKGGYTF
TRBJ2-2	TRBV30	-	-	TGTGCCTGGAGTGTAAGGCGGAGCACCGGGGAGCTGTTTTTT	CAWSVRRSTGELFF
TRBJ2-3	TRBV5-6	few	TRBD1	TGTGCCAGCAGCTTGATTCGGGGACCGGGACAGAACACAGATACGCAGTATTTT	CASSLIRGPGQNTDTQYF
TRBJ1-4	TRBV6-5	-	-	TGTGCCAGCAGTCCGTCCAGGCAAAGGGAAAAACTGTTTTTT	CASSPSRQREKLFF
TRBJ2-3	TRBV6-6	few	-	TGTGCCAGCAGTAAGGCGGGACTCTCGGGTACAGATACGCAGTATTTT	CASSKAGLSGTDTQYF
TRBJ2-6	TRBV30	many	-	TGTGCCTCGAGCCGGCAGAGCTCTGGGGCCAACGTCCTGACTTTC	CASSRQSSGANVLTF
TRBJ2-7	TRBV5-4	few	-	TGTGCCAGCAGCACCCGGGACGAGCAGTACTTC	CASSTRDEQYF
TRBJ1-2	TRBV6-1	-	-	TGTGCCAGCAGTGTAGCATTGTTGGGCTACACCTTC	CASSVALLGYTF
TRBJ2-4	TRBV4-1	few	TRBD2	TGCGCCAGCAGCCAGCCTACTAGCGGGCTAGCCAAAAACATTCAGTACTTC	CASSQPTSGLAKNIQYF
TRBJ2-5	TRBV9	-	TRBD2	TGTGCCAGCAGCGTAGGAGCTAGCGGGAGCCAAGAGACCCAGTACTTC	CASSVGASGSQETQYF
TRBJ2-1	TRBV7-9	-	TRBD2	TGTGCCAGCAGCTCTAGACTAGCGGGGGGACGGAGGAAGTTCTTC	CASSSRLAGGRRKFF
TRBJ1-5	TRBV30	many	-	TGTGCCTGGAGTGGCAGGGGTGGTCAGCCCCAGCATTTT	CAWSGRGGQPQHF
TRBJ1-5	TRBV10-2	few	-	TGCGCCAGTCGGGAGGGCAATCAGCCCCAGCATTTT	CASREGNQPQHF
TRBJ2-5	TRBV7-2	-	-	TGTGCCAGCGGGAAAAGGGTGCGGGAGACCCAGTACTTC	CASGKRVRETQYF
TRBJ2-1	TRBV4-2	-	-	TGTGCCAGCAGCCAAGAAACACGGGGACTTGGTAATTGGAATGAGCAGTTCTTC	CASSQETRGLGNWNEQFF
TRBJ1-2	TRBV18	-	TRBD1	TGTGCCAGCTCACCGGGACAGGGGATCTATGGCTACACCTTC	CASSPGQGIYGYTF